These 11 T cell receptor beta chains were sequenced from one sample in a study of blood T cell repertoires in COVID-19. Only in-frame clones appear in the TCRdb table, and some are missing; sequencing was by immunoSEQ multiplex PCR. The table shows about 110,000 clones, with about four fifths occurring only once. What was sequenced was peripheral blood. The receptors were gathered from a woman between 55 and 75 years old with acute or convalescent COVID-19.

The chain uses TRBV28 and TRBJ1-6; possibly TRBD1 for D (6 bases). Trimming stripped 8 bases from V and 1 base from J, with 15 bases between. CDR1 MDHEN and CDR2 SYDVKM come from the germline V gene. The CDR3 loop spans 16 amino acids. CDR3 protein: CASGAGEGSYNSPLHF. The CDR3 coding sequence is TGTGCCAGCGGCGCAGGGGAAGGGTCCTATAATTCACCCCTCCACTTT.

The chain joins TRBV4-2 to TRBJ2-5; D perhaps matches TRBD1 (6 bases). CDR1 is LGHNA, CDR2 YNFKEQ, per germline. Deletions cut 2 bases from V and 1 base from J, with 11 bases between. This CDR3 comprises 15 residues. CDR3 coding DNA: TGTGCCAGCAGCCAACGGGCAGGGGCCCAAGAGACCCAGTACTTC. Its translation: CASSQRAGAQETQYF.

This rearrangement joins TRBV29-1 to TRBJ1-5; 8 bases align to TRBD1. The CDR3 totals 14 residues. J was trimmed by 5 bases and V by 6 bases; bases with no gene match: 9. CDR1 and CDR2 (germline): SQVTM, ANQGSEA. The CDR3 sequence is CSVADRGWDQPQHF. CDR3 coding DNA: TGCAGCGTGGCAGACAGGGGATGGGATCAGCCCCAGCATTTT.

The rearrangement links TRBV2 to TRBJ1-6, with D perhaps matching TRBD1 (5 bases). The CDR3 covers 14 residues. CDR1 and CDR2 (germline): SNHLY, FYNNEI. V was pared by 3 bases and J by 9 bases, with 12 bases between. The CDR3 region is CASSDRDIASPLHF. The CDR3, as DNA: TGTGCCAGCAGTGACAGGGATATCGCTTCACCCCTCCACTTT.

A single count supports this clone. This rearrangement joins TRBV12-5 to TRBJ1-4; 7 positions agree with TRBD1. CDR3 size: 14 residues. CDR1 and CDR2 (germline): LGHNT, FRNRAP. V lost 6 bases and J lost 5; bases outside the gene matches: 6. CDR3 loop: CASGTGTDNEKLFF. DNA for the CDR3: TGTGCTAGTGGCACCGGGACAGACAATGAAAAACTGTTTTTT. Combining the CDR3 with reference TRBV12-5 and TRBJ1-4 gives the whole variable domain DARVTQTPRHKVTEMGQEVTMRCQPILGHNTVFWYRQTMMQGLELLAYFRNRAPLDDSGMPKDRFSAEMPDATLATLKIQPSEPRDSAVYFCASGTGTDNEKLFFGSGTQLSVL.

Only one count was recorded for this clone. The chain has TRBV7-9 and TRBJ1-4, with 8 bases lining up with TRBD1. This CDR3 is built from 14 residues. From germline, CDR1 is SEHNR and CDR2 FQNEAQ (reference sequence). Trimming took 6 bases from V and 7 from J; bases not matched to a gene: 7. CDR3 protein: CASRRTGSGEKLFF. The CDR3 nucleotides read TGTGCCAGCAGAAGGACAGGGAGTGGTGAAAAACTGTTTTTT.

This clone appeared a single time. This chain joins TRBV7-2 and TRBJ2-7, with 8 positions matching TRBD1. The CDR3 has 20 residues. V gave up 0 bases and J gave up 4 bases; unmatched junction bases: 20. Germline CDR1 is SGHTA and CDR2 is FQGNSA. The CDR3 spells CASSLARVPDRGGRRYEQYF. CDR3 DNA sequence: TGTGCCAGCAGCTTAGCCCGTGTTCCAGACAGGGGAGGACGTAGGTACGAGCAGTACTTC.

V usage is TRBV2 and J usage is TRBJ1-2; tentative D call: TRBD1 (5 bases). CDR3 size: 14 residues. Germline V gene sequence: CDR1 SNHLY, CDR2 FYNNEI. Trimming removed 8 bases from V and 4 bases from J, with 17 bases in between. The chain's CDR3 is CASFTYDSTYGYTF. CDR3 bases: TGTGCCAGCTTCACCTACGACAGTACCTATGGCTACACCTTC.

V is TRBV5-1 and J is TRBJ2-1; D ambiguous. V was shortened by 4 bases and J by 5 bases, with 13 bases between the two germline ends. The CDR3 covers 14 residues. Germline V gene lookup returns CDR1 SGHRS and CDR2 YFSETQ. CDR3 in amino acids: CASSKQAKNNEQFF. CDR3 nucleotide sequence: TGCGCCAGCAGCAAGCAAGCCAAGAACAATGAGCAGTTCTTC.

In its sample, this clone was seen a few times. The rearrangement uses TRBV19 and TRBJ2-1; D is undetermined. From germline, CDR1 is LNHDA and CDR2 SQIVND (reference sequence). The CDR3 has 15 amino acids. V was pared by 7 bases and J by 6 bases, with 19 bases between. CDR3 DNA: TGTGCCAGTACCCCCGGTGCTCTCATGCTCAATGAGCAGTTCTTC. It codes for CASTPGALMLNEQFF.

This chain connects TRBV19 to TRBJ2-3, with 7 bases fitting TRBD2. The CDR3 spans 14 residues. Trimming cost V 7 bases and J 6 bases; bases outside gene matches: 10. From germline, CDR1 is LNHDA and CDR2 SQIVND (reference sequence). The CDR3 loop reads CASKIGGFADTQYF. In DNA, the CDR3 is TGTGCCAGTAAGATCGGGGGGTTTGCGGATACGCAGTATTTT.